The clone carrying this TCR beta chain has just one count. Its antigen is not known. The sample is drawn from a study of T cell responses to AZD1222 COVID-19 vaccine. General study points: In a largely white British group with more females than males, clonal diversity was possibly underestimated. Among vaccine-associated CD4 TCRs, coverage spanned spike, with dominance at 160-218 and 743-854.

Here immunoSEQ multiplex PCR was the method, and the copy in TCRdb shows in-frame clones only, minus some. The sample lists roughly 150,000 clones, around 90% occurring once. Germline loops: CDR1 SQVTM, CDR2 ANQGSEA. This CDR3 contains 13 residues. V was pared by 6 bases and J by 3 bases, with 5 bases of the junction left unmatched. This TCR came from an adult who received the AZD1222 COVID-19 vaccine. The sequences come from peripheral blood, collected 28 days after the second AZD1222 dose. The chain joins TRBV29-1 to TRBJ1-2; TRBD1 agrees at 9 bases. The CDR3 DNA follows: TGCAGCGTCTCGGACAGGGGTGACTATGGCTACACCTTC. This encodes CSVSDRGDYGYTF.